This T cell receptor (beta chain) was observed in a study of identical twins. Whole-study findings and limits: Cord blood's abundant beta clonotypes had fewer insertions, unlike memory repertoires. Out-of-frame alpha sequences shared between twins exhibited an excess of low generation probability.

This CDR3 spans 13 amino acids. Germline V gene sequence: CDR1 SGHNT, CDR2 YENEEA. Trimming left V 0 bases short and J 9 bases short, with 10 bases between. Everyone who gave samples was a healthy Caucasian. A universal primer site was added by template switching, and unique molecular identifiers were carried by the cDNA. TCRdb independently ran MiXCR on the 5' RACE reads; one entry per CDR3 protein. There are approximately 620,000 distinct CDR3 sequences in the sample; approximately 9% occur only once, and 0.75% to 1% lies in the top ten. Worth noting for this clonotype: What it binds is unknown.

Another study also made use of these data, one on yellow fever vaccine responses in identical twins.

The TCR sequence derives from a woman under 30 in good health. The specimen sequenced was PBMCs. This chain uses TRBV11-3 with TRBJ2-3; the D gene is possibly TRBD2 (5 bases). CDR3 bases: TGTGCCAGCAGCTTAGAGTCTAGCCGAACGCAGTATTTT. It translates to CASSLESSRTQYF.